This entry lists 22 T cell receptor beta chains sequenced from one sample in a study of regulatory T cells in long-lasting Graves disease. Assembly of TCR beta libraries relied on iRepertoire HTBI primers together with Arm-PCR of CDR3 regions. TCRdb redid the calling of the multiplex PCR reads with MiXCR, one entry per CDR3 protein. The sample consists of 550,000 to 600,000 distinct CDR3 sequences, more than 15% of them appearing once. Regarding time point: newly diagnosed GD, antithyroid drugs for less than 3 months. From RNA extracted from PBMCs, the TCR library was made. These data are also associated with another study on T cells in Graves' hyperthyroidism and ophthalmopathy.

The sequences come from peripheral blood mononuclear cells (PBMCs), collected at new diagnosis, from a patient treated with antithyroid drugs. These receptors were obtained from a man younger than 35 with Graves disease.

In its sample, this clonotype was seen many times. The rearrangement joins TRBV20-1 to TRBJ1-2; TRBD1 matches 8 bases. This CDR3 is built from 17 residues. The germline gives CDR1 DFQATT, CDR2 SNEGSKA (reference sequence). J gave up 3 bases and V 4 bases, and 16 bases lay outside the gene matches. The CDR3 DNA reads TGCAGTGCTAAATCGTATAACCGGGACAGGTCTGACTATGGCTACACCTTC. Encoded protein: CSAKSYNRDRSDYGYTF.

The chain recombines TRBV20-1 with TRBJ2-7, with TRBD2 as a possible D gene (7 bases). V was trimmed by 4 bases and J by 6 bases, leaving 16 bases between them. The CDR3 is 13 amino acids. CDR1 and CDR2 (germline): DFQATT, SNEGSKA (reference sequence). The CDR3 DNA is TGCAGTGCTAAACGGGATGGGGGGGCCGAGCAGTACTTC. It is translated as CSAKRDGGAEQYF.

This chain joins TRBV20-1 and TRBJ2-3; tentatively, D is TRBD2 (5 bases). The V gene lost 7 bases and the J gene lost 3 bases, with 8 bases spanning the gap. This CDR3 is built from 11 residues. Germline CDR1 DFQATT, CDR2 SNEGSKA (reference sequence). The CDR3 nucleotides are TGCAGTGGGACTCGAACAGATACGCAGTATTTT. The encoded protein is CSGTRTDTQYF.

The genes are TRBV6-2 or TRBV6-3 and TRBJ2-1; possibly TRBD1 or TRBD2 for D (5 bases each). V was trimmed by 5 bases and J by 7 bases, leaving 33 bases between them. The CDR3 consists of 20 residues. CDR1 and CDR2 from the germline V gene are MNHEY and SVGEGT. In DNA form, the CDR3 reads TGTGCCAGCAGTGAAGAACGAGGGGCTTTACGGACGGTTGGGGATAATGAGCAGTTCTTC. Protein: CASSEERGALRTVGDNEQFF.

This clonotype was observed at least ten times. The J gene is TRBJ2-5, the V gene TRBV3-1; D not certain. The CDR3 is 13 residues long. Germline V gene data show CDR1 as LGHDT and CDR2 as YNNKEL (reference sequence). The V and J ends lost 2 bases and 3 bases respectively, with 7 bases between them. CDR3 in DNA: TGTGCCAGCAGCCAATGGCAGAAAGAGACCCAGTACTTC. Encoded protein: CASSQWQKETQYF.

V usage is TRBV10-3 and J usage is TRBJ1-1; TRBD1 might be the D (5 bases). V was trimmed by 10 bases and J by 10 bases, leaving 13 bases between them. The CDR3 covers 10 residues. CDR1 and CDR2 from the germline V gene are ENHRY and SYGVKD. CDR3 region: CATGGERAFF. The CDR3 DNA reads as TGTGCCACGGGGGGGGAGAGAGCTTTCTTT.

This clonotype appeared a few times. The chain couples TRBV5-6 to TRBJ2-7; the match to TRBD2 covers 8 bases. CDR1 and CDR2 (germline): SGHDT, YYEEEE. Trimming removed 0 bases from V and 3 bases from J; junction bases left unmatched: 8. The CDR3 extends over 16 amino acids. DNA for the CDR3: TGTGCCAGCAGCTTGGTTGTAGCGGGACCCGACTACGAGCAGTACTTC. This gives the protein CASSLVVAGPDYEQYF.

There are many counts of this clonotype. The CDR3 protein is CASSQDRGTSYEQYF. The DNA for the CDR3 is TGTGCCAGCAGCCAGGACAGGGGCACCTCCTACGAGCAGTACTTC. This chain joins TRBV7-2 and TRBJ2-7; 9 bases are a match to TRBD1. Trimming cost V 5 bases and J 0 bases; bases outside gene matches: 5. The germline V gene encodes CDR1 SGHTA and CDR2 FQGNSA. CDR3 length equals 15 residues.

This clonotype occurred many times. The genes are TRBV4-1 and TRBJ1-1; D remains ambiguous. The V gene's germline CDR1 is MGHRA and CDR2 YSYEKL. The V end lost 2 bases, the J end lost 1 base, and 5 bases lay between the germline ends. This CDR3 contains 13 residues. In nucleotides, the CDR3 is TGCGCCAGCAGCCAAAAAGGGAACACTGAAGCTTTCTTT. This sequence encodes CASSQKGNTEAFF.

The V and J genes are TRBV13 and TRBJ2-2; 9 positions agree with TRBD1. The V and J ends lost 4 bases and 5 bases, in that order; junction bases with no gene match: 11. This CDR3 is built from 17 residues. Germline V lookup: CDR1 PRHDT, CDR2 FYEKMQ (reference sequence). CDR3 in DNA: TGTGCCAGCAGCTCCCGGACGACAGGGGGTTTGACCGGGGAGCTGTTTTTT. Translated: CASSSRTTGGLTGELFF.

This clonotype came up many times. The V and J genes are TRBV28 and TRBJ2-3, with 9 bases that match TRBD1. J lost 10 bases, V lost 3 bases, and 11 bases had no gene match. Germline loops: CDR1 MDHEN, CDR2 SYDVKM. The CDR3 spans 15 residues. CDR3 sequence (DNA): TGTGCCAGCAGTTTTCCCCCGGGACAGGGAAAGGCGCAGTATTTT. It codes for CASSFPPGQGKAQYF.

This clonotype came up many times. V and J are TRBV20-1 and TRBJ2-5, with D perhaps being TRBD1 or TRBD2 (5 bases each). V lost 3 bases and J lost 4, with 12 bases in between. Germline V gene lookup returns CDR1 DFQATT and CDR2 SNEGSKA (reference sequence). This CDR3 has 13 amino acids. The CDR3 is CSASGGAGETQYF. The DNA for the CDR3 is TGCAGTGCTAGTGGGGGTGCGGGAGAGACCCAGTACTTC.

This clonotype appeared many times. V is TRBV30 and J is TRBJ2-7; possibly TRBD1 or TRBD2 for D (5 bases each). The CDR3 covers 12 residues. Germline V gene lookup returns CDR1 GTSNPN and CDR2 SVGIG (reference sequence). Trimming cost V 4 bases and J 6 bases, with 13 bases left between them. The CDR3 bases are TGTGCCTGGACTCCCGGTGGGGGCGAGCAGTACTTC. Protein: CAWTPGGGEQYF.

This clonotype was seen a few times. J is TRBJ1-4 and V is TRBV20-1; 10 positions agree with TRBD1. Germline V gene lookup returns CDR1 DFQATT and CDR2 SNEGSKA (reference sequence). V lost 3 bases, J lost 6 bases, and 10 bases stayed unmatched. The CDR3 consists of 16 residues. The CDR3 protein is CSASQIPTGGDEKLFF. CDR3 sequence (DNA): TGCAGTGCTAGCCAGATCCCGACAGGGGGCGATGAAAAACTGTTTTTT.

This clonotype was detected a few times. J is TRBJ2-2 and V is TRBV5-1, with 7 bases aligning to TRBD2. With V trimmed by 9 bases and J by 0 bases, 11 bases remained unmatched. CDR1 SGHRS and CDR2 YFSETQ come from the germline V gene. This CDR3 spans 16 amino acids. The chain's CDR3 is CATASSSGANTGELFF. The CDR3 nucleotides are TGCGCCACCGCCTCCTCCAGCGGGGCGAACACCGGGGAGCTGTTTTTT.

This chain links TRBV20-1 with TRBJ1-6; D not certain. The CDR3 has 17 amino acids. V dropped 5 bases and J dropped 0 bases, with 17 bases sitting between them. Germline CDR1 reads DFQATT; CDR2 reads SNEGSKA (reference sequence). The CDR3: CSAPPSTVGSYNSPLHF. The CDR3 DNA sequence: TGCAGTGCTCCCCCGTCGACGGTCGGCTCCTATAATTCACCCCTCCACTTT.

The chain has TRBV28 and TRBJ1-2; TRBD1 aligns across 7 bases. The germline V gene has CDR1 MDHEN and CDR2 SYDVKM. The CDR3 has 15 amino acids. Trimming took 8 bases from V and 8 from J; bases not matched to a gene: 17. The CDR3 bases are TGTGCCAGCCTCGTTAGGGGGCTATCTAATAGGGGCTACACCTTC. It codes for CASLVRGLSNRGYTF.

In this sample, this clonotype turned up many times. This chain joins TRBV2 and TRBJ1-1; D unresolved. Germline lookup yields CDR1 SNHLY and CDR2 FYNNEI. This CDR3 has 13 amino acids. V lost 6 bases, J lost 4 bases, and 12 bases lay in between. This chain's CDR3 is CASRGSTPTEAFF. The CDR3, as DNA: TGTGCCAGCAGGGGGTCCACACCCACTGAAGCTTTCTTT.

This clonotype was detected many times. The gene calls are TRBV18 and TRBJ2-7; D might be TRBD2 (5 bases). Trimming removed 3 bases from V and 5 bases from J, with 8 bases in between. Germline CDR1 is KGHSH and CDR2 is LQKENI. The CDR3 totals 12 residues. In DNA form, the CDR3 reads TGTGCCAGCTCACCCGCCGGGGACGAGCAGTACTTC. It encodes CASSPAGDEQYF.

A few counts support this clonotype. The chain is built from TRBV25-1 and TRBJ2-1, with 7 bases identical to TRBD1. The trim removed 8 bases at V and 3 bases at J, leaving 4 bases unmatched. CDR1 and CDR2 (germline): MGHDK, SYGVNS. The CDR3 totals 13 residues. As DNA, the CDR3 is TGTGCCAGCCAACGGACAGGCTACAATGAGCAGTTCTTC. Protein: CASQRTGYNEQFF.

This clonotype was counted between two and nine times. J is TRBJ2-3 and V is TRBV20-1; no definite D call. The CDR3 contains 15 residues. Trimming took 0 bases from V and 0 from J, leaving 10 bases between them. The V gene's germline CDR1 is DFQATT and CDR2 SNEGSKA (reference sequence). This CDR3 is CSARDWSGSTDTQYF. The CDR3 DNA follows: TGCAGTGCTAGAGATTGGTCTGGGAGCACAGATACGCAGTATTTT.

The count of this clonotype is one. The chain combines TRBV19 with TRBJ2-7; possibly TRBD2 for D (5 bases). CDR1 is LNHDA and CDR2 is SQIVND in the germline V gene (reference sequence). The CDR3 is 15 residues long. The V end lost 0 bases, the J end lost 2 bases, and 11 bases lay between the germline ends. The CDR3 sequence: CASSIEEGPTYEQYF. As DNA, the CDR3 is TGTGCCAGTAGTATAGAAGAGGGCCCCACCTACGAGCAGTACTTC.